This TCR beta chain was identified in a study of blood T cell repertoires in COVID-19. At the level of the study: Researchers got acute and convalescent COVID-19 samples from the United States, Italy and Spain. T cells, B-cell-depleted T cells, or PBMCs supplied cDNA or gDNA.

The CDR3 is made up of 14 amino acids. In germline, CDR1 is SQVTM, CDR2 ANQGSEA. V lost 5 bases and J lost 7; bases outside the gene matches: 11. TCRdb's table, derived via immunoSEQ multiplex PCR, lists solely in-frame clones and lacks some. There are about 270,000 clones in the sample; 70% to 90% occur only once, and approximately 10% lies in the top ten. Sequences were obtained from peripheral blood. The chain is built from TRBV29-1 and TRBJ1-2; 9 bases align to TRBD1. The source of this sequence is a woman between 65 and 79 years old with acute or convalescent COVID-19. The CDR3 nucleotides are TGCAGCGTTCAGGACAGGGGAATAATGCGTGGCTACACCTTC. Encoded protein: CSVQDRGIMRGYTF. Full variable domain (outside the CDR3, taken from reference TRBV29-1 and TRBJ1-2): SAVISQKPSRDICQRGTSLTIQCQVDSQVTMMFWYRQQPGQSLTLIATANQGSEATYESGFVIDKFPISRPNLTFSTLTVSNMSPEDSSIYLCSVQDRGIMRGYTFGSGTRLTVV.